Listed below are T cell receptor beta chains from one sample, sequenced in a study of blood T cell repertoires in COVID-19. Only in-frame clones appear in the TCRdb table, and some are missing; sequencing was by immunoSEQ multiplex PCR. The top ten clones hold roughly half of a sample with some 29,000 clones, 70% to 80% of them seen once. Sequencing was done on a sample of peripheral blood. The receptors here all came from a woman aged 70-85 years with acute or convalescent COVID-19. CDR3s include the opening cysteine and the closing phenylalanine or tryptophan. The D gene is left open where the match is weak.

TRBJ2-7 NA TRBV3-1/TRBV3-2 CASSQQAYEQYF
TRBJ2-7 TRBD1 TRBV28 CASSTSYLGTGEYF
TRBJ1-5 NA TRBV6-5 CASSLRASNQPQHF
TRBJ2-5 TRBD2 TRBV11-3 CASSLGLAGQETQYF
TRBJ2-5 NA TRBV19 CASSKASWETQYF
TRBJ1-4 NA TRBV4-3 CASSLRAGTNEKLFF
TRBJ2-7 NA TRBV4-1 CASSQGPGSVYYEQYF
TRBJ2-3 TRBD2 TRBV12-5 CASGLAWGLAGEGGDTDTQYF
TRBJ1-4 NA TRBV6-6 CASRRKGGSNEKLFF
TRBJ1-2 TRBD1 TRBV5-4 CASSWEQGSSTRLTF
TRBJ2-7 NA TRBV18 CASSRSGSTGLGNVYEQYF
TRBJ2-7 NA TRBV11-3 CASSPHERVWAYEQYF
TRBJ1-3 NA TRBV18 CASSLVTGNTIYF
TRBJ2-3 TRBD2 TRBV7-2 CASSLGASGSYGTDTQYF
TRBJ2-2 NA TRBV7-8 CASRTPTTGGGELFF
TRBJ2-1 NA TRBV2 CASSATRTYEQFF
TRBJ2-3 NA TRBV10-3 CAISAVTGTDTQYF
TRBJ2-5 NA TRBV28 CASSSSTRETQYF
TRBJ1-5 NA TRBV15 CATSSLGEGQPQHF
TRBJ1-5 NA TRBV10-3 CAISDGTEQPQHF
TRBJ1-6 NA TRBV27 CASSNSGLTGSPLHF
TRBJ2-2 TRBD2 TRBV18 CASSPVYPRGTSGRTGTGELFF
TRBJ2-5 NA TRBV28 CASSPEGTAKTQYF
TRBJ1-2 NA TRBV7-3 CASSQQGQGYGYTF
TRBJ1-2 NA TRBV27 CASSLLWGPLYGYTF
TRBJ2-3 TRBD1 TRBV3-1/TRBV3-2 CASSGTGGQDTQYF